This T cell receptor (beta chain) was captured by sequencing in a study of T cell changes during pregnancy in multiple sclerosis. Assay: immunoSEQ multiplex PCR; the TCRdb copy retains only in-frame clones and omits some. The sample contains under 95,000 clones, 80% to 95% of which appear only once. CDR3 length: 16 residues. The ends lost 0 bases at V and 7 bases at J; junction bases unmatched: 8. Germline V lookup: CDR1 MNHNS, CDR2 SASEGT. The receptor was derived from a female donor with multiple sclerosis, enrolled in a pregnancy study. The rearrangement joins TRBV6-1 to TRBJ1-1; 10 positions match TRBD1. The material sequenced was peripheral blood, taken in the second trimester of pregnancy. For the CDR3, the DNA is TGTGCCAGCAGTGAAGCGACGGGGACAGGGGACGATGAAGCTTTCTTT. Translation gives CASSEATGTGDDEAFF.